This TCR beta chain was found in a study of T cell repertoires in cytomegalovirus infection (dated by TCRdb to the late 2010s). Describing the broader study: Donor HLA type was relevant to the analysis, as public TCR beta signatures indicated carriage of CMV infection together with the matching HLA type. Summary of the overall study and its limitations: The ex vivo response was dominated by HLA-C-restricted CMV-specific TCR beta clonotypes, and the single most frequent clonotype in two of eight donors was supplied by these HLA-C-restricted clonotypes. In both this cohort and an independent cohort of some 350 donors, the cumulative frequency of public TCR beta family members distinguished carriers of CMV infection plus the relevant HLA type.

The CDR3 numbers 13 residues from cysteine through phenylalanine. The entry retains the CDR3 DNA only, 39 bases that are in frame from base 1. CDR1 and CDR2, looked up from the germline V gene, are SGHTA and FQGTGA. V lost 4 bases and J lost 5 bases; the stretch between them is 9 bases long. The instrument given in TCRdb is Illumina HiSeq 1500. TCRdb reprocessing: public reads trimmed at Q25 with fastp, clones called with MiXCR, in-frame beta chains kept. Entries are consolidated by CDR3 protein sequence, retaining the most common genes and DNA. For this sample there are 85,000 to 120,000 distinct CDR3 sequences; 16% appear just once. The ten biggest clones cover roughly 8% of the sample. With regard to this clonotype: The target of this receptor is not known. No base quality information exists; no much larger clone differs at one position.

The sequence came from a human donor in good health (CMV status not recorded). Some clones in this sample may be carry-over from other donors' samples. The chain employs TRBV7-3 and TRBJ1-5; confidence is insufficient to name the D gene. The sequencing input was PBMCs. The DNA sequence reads TGTGCCAGCAGCTCGACGGTATATCAGCCCCAGCATTTT. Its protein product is CASSSTVYQPQHF.